This T cell receptor (beta chain) emerged from a study of cytomegalovirus exposure and HLA in healthy donors. Study-level points and caveats: Researchers reported in a later analysis that common viral pathogens appeared linked to several top clusters.

For this clone: The antigen is not known.

Germline CDR1 and CDR2: PRHDT and FYEKMQ (reference sequence). With 5 bases removed from V and 9 bases from J, the gap between germline ends came to 21 bases. This CDR3 is 15 amino acids long. With 60 Vbeta and 13 Jbeta primers, the PCR was carried out. Assay: immunoSEQ multiplex PCR; the TCRdb copy retains only in-frame clones and omits some. The sample holds 150,000 to 200,000 clones, roughly four fifths seen once. The gene calls are TRBV13 and TRBJ2-3; tentatively, D is TRBD2 (7 bases). Sequencing used PBMCs. This receptor was obtained from a girl aged 2 to 10 in good health and CMV-seropositive. As DNA, the CDR3 is TGTGCCAGCAGCAGGGGGGGGGACCTACCGAGGACGCAGTATTTT. This sequence encodes CASSRGGDLPRTQYF.